The clone carrying this T cell receptor (beta chain) is medium-sized in the sample. Its target is unknown. The source of the sample is a study of early T cells in non-severe SARS-CoV-2 infection. Notes on the study in general: VDJdb-based matching was biased toward anti-spike CD8 responses and missed private and CD4 specificities.

Attachment of unique molecular identifiers was made to individual cDNA molecules. TCRdb re-called the 5' RACE reads through MiXCR, storing one row per CDR3 protein. The sample includes thousands of distinct CDR3 sequences, about 4.8% of them seen just once. The CDR3 runs to 18 residues. Germline assignment: CDR1 MDHEN and CDR2 SYDVKM. V shed 6 bases and J 6 bases; nucleotides not matched to a gene: 17. The V call is TRBV28, the J call TRBJ2-7, with 13 bases identical to TRBD2. Sequences were obtained from whole blood. The receptor's source is an adult who was a healthcare worker with PCR-confirmed SARS-CoV-2 infection or an uninfected control (not recorded which). The CDR3 is CASSPPGLAGLWWGEQYF. The CDR3 DNA reads TGTGCCAGCAGCCCCCCGGGACTAGCGGGACTTTGGTGGGGCGAGCAGTACTTC.